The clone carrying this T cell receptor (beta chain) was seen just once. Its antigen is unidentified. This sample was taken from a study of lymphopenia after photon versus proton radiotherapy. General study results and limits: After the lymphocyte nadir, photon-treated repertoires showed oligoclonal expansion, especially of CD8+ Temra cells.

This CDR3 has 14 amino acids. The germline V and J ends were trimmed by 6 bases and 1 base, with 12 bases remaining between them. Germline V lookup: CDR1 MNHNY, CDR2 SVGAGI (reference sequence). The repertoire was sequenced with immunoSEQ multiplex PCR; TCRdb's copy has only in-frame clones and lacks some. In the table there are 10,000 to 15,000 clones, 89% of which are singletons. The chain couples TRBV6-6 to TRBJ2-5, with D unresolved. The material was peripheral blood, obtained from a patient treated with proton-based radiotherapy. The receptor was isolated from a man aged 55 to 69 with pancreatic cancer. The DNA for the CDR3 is TGTGCCAGCAGCACAATAGGGTTCCAAGAGACCCAGTACTTC. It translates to CASSTIGFQETQYF.